These T cell receptor beta chains were read from a single sample in a study of a mutant IDH1 vaccine in newly diagnosed glioma. No cognate antigen is known for these TCRs. The repertoire was sequenced with immunoSEQ multiplex PCR; TCRdb's copy has only in-frame clones and lacks some. The table shows over 55,000 clones, with 84% occurring only once. Specimen: PBMCs, collected from a glioma patient whose treatment included an IDH1 peptide vaccine. The receptors stem from a man aged 30 to 39 with glioma. Both conserved end residues are part of each CDR3. The order of the fields is D gene, V gene, J gene, CDR3 protein. D genes are given only for firm matches.

D: NA; V: TRBV27; J: TRBJ1-4; CDR3: CASSFLAPRELFF
D: NA; V: TRBV5-1; J: TRBJ1-1; CDR3: CASSGGWRAEAFF
D: NA; V: TRBV6-6; J: TRBJ1-1; CDR3: CASTAGQTMAEAFF
D: TRBD1; V: TRBV28; J: TRBJ1-2; CDR3: CASSSGTGRFYGYTF
D: TRBD2; V: TRBV4-1; J: TRBJ2-1; CDR3: CASSTQRGGLNNEQFF
D: TRBD2; V: TRBV7-8; J: TRBJ2-7; CDR3: CASSPAKGTPLALAGAYEQYF
D: NA; V: TRBV5-1; J: TRBJ2-3; CDR3: CASSRGLAADTQYF
D: TRBD1; V: TRBV7-2; J: TRBJ2-5; CDR3: CASSQDRGGETQYF
D: NA; V: TRBV19; J: TRBJ1-1; CDR3: CASSQGGMNTEAFF
D: NA; V: TRBV6-1; J: TRBJ2-1; CDR3: CASSVTFPGRGRQFF
D: NA; V: TRBV27; J: TRBJ1-2; CDR3: CASSLREGYGYTF
D: NA; V: TRBV6-5; J: TRBJ1-2; CDR3: CASTYGRGEGGYTF
D: NA; V: TRBV7-2; J: TRBJ2-1; CDR3: CASSLAGAISYNEQFF
D: TRBD2; V: TRBV5-8; J: TRBJ2-3; CDR3: CASSLPKTSGSTDTQYF
D: NA; V: TRBV4-3; J: TRBJ2-3; CDR3: CASSRLPGRITDTQYF
D: NA; V: TRBV7-9; J: TRBJ1-4; CDR3: CASSSVSGTTNEKLFF
D: TRBD1; V: TRBV5-5; J: TRBJ1-1; CDR3: CASSVTGGGATEAFF
D: NA; V: TRBV6-5; J: TRBJ2-3; CDR3: CASSYSRSASTDTQYF
D: NA; V: TRBV9; J: TRBJ2-5; CDR3: CASSVDPEETQYF
D: NA; V: TRBV6-6; J: TRBJ2-1; CDR3: CASSSLQGRTYNEQFF
D: TRBD1; V: TRBV9; J: TRBJ1-3; CDR3: CASSVGQRSSGNTIYF
D: TRBD1; V: TRBV11-2; J: TRBJ1-4; CDR3: CASSSSGQFNEKLFF
D: NA; V: TRBV5-5; J: TRBJ1-1; CDR3: CASSLEGPTTEAFF
D: NA; V: TRBV5-1; J: TRBJ2-1; CDR3: CASSWAGWDTDEQFF